The clone carrying this T cell receptor beta chain was counted at least ten times. The sample is drawn from a study of T cells in Graves' hyperthyroidism and ophthalmopathy. Amplification targeted TCR beta CDR3 regions from RNA transcripts. An initial round of RT-PCR targeting the TCR CDR3 relied on the HTBI primer set. TCRdb used MiXCR to reprocess the multiplex PCR reads, holding one entry per CDR3 protein. The table records around 500,000 distinct CDR3 sequences, approximately 14% of them present only once. V lost 0 bases and J lost 5, with 5 bases in between. The CDR3 covers 14 residues. Germline V gene sequence: CDR1 LGHDT, CDR2 YNNKEL (reference sequence).

Sequenced input: blood. This TCR came from a woman younger than 30 with Graves' hyperthyroidism. The chain joins TRBV3-1 to TRBJ1-6; D not resolved. The CDR3 loop reads CASSQEVDNSPLHF. Here the CDR3 DNA reads TGTGCCAGCAGCCAAGAAGTCGATAATTCACCCCTCCACTTT.